The clone carrying this T cell receptor (beta chain) turned up a few times. Its antigen remains unknown. CDR3 length equals 13 residues. Germline CDR1 is MNHEY and CDR2 is SVGAGI. The V end was cut by 6 bases, the J end by 4 bases, with 12 bases between. This specimen belongs to a study of human T cells and chemical hapten exposure. For the study at large: 2% DPC applied to an approximately 2 cm by approximately 2 cm arm area sensitized donors. DPC (0.01%) was patch tested on the upper back and read at 6 days.

TCRdb passed the RACE reads through MiXCR, listing each CDR3 protein once. The repertoire holds 150,000 to 200,000 distinct CDR3 sequences, with approximately 31% as singletons. Time point indicated: pre-sensitization, week 0. Noted treatment: therapeutic diphenylcyclopropenone sensitization with weekly scalp DPC. Someone pulled total RNA out of unfractionated whole blood. Whole-study findings and limits: The number of TCRs above 1 in 1000 frequency did not change after DPC sensitization.

The gene calls are TRBV6-5 and TRBJ1-1, with no clear D. Sequencing used whole blood, obtained in connection with sensitization to the hapten diphenylcyclopropenone (DPC). This clonotype was obtained from a woman in her 30s with alopecia areata. Some clones in this sample may be carry-over from other donors' samples. The CDR3 loop is CASRRYESTEAFF. Here the CDR3 DNA reads TGTGCCAGCAGAAGGTATGAGAGCACTGAAGCTTTCTTT.